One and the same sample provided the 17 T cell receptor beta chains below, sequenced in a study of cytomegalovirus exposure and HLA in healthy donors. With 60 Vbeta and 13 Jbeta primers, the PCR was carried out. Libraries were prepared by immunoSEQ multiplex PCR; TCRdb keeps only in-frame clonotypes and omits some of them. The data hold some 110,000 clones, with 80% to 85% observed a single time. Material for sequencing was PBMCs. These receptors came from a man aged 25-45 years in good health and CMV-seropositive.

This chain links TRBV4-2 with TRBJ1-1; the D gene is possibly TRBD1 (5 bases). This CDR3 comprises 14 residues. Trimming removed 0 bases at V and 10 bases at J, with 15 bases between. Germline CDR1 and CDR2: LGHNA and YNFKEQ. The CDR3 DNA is TGTGCCAGCAGCCAAGAGGGCAGGGATCGTGGAGCTTTCTTT. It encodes CASSQEGRDRGAFF.

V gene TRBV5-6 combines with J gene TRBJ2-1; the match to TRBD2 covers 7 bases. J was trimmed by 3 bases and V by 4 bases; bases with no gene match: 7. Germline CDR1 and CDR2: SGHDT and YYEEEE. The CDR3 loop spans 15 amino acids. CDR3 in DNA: TGTGCCAGCAGCCAGGGACTAACCCTCTACAATGAGCAGTTCTTC. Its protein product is CASSQGLTLYNEQFF.

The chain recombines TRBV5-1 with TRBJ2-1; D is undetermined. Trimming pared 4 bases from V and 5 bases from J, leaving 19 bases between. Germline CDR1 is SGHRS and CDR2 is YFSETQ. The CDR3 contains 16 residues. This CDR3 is CASSVAAFGNNNEQFF. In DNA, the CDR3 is TGCGCCAGCAGCGTAGCCGCCTTCGGAAACAACAATGAGCAGTTCTTC.

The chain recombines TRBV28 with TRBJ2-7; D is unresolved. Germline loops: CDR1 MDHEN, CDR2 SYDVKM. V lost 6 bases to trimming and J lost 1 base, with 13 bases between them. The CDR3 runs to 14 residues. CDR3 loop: CASSLYDGSYEQYF. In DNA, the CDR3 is TGTGCCAGCAGCTTGTATGACGGGTCCTACGAGCAGTACTTC.

The CDR3 DNA reads as TGTGCCAGTAGACACGACAGGGGGGGATATGGCTACACCTTC. It translates to CASRHDRGGYGYTF. This sequence joins TRBV19 and TRBJ1-2; TRBD1 matches at 9 bases. Germline assignment: CDR1 LNHDA and CDR2 SQIVND (reference sequence). CDR3 size: 14 residues. V was clipped by 6 bases and J by 5 bases; unmatched bases: 7.

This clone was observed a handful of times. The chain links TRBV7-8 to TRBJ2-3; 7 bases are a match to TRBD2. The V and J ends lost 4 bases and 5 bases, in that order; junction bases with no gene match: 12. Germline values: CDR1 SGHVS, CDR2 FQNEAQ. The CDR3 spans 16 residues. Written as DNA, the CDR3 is TGTGCCAGCAGCTCGGGGTGGGCGGGGGTTCAAGATACGCAGTATTTT. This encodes CASSSGWAGVQDTQYF.

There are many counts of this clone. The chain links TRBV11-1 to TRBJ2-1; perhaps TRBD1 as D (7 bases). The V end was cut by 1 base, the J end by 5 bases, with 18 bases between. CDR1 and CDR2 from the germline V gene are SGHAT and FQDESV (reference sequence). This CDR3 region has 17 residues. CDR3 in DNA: TGTGCCAGCAGCTTAGAAAGGTTAGACAGGGAGGACAATGAGCAGTTCTTC. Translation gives CASSLERLDREDNEQFF.

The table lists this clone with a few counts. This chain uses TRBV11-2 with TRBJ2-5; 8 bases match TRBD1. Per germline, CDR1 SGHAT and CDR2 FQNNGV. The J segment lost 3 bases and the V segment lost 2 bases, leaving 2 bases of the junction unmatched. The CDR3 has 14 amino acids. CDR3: CASSLPTGEETQYF. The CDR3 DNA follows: TGTGCCAGCAGCTTACCGACAGGGGAAGAGACCCAGTACTTC.

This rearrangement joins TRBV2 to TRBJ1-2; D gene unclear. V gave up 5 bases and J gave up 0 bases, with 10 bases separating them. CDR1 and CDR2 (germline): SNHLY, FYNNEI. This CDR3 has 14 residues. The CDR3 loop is CASSKTDTNYGYTF. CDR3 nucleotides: TGTGCCAGCAGTAAAACAGACACTAACTATGGCTACACCTTC.

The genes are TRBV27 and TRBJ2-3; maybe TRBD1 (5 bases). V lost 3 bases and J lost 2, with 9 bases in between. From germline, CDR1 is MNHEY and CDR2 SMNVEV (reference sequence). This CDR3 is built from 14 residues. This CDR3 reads CASSFNRNTDTQYF. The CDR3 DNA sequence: TGTGCCAGCAGTTTCAACAGGAACACAGATACGCAGTATTTT.

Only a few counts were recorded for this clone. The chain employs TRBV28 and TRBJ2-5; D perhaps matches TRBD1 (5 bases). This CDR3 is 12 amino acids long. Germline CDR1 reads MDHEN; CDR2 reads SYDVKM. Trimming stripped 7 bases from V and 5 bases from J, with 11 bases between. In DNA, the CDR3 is TGTGCCAGCAATTTGGGGCGGGAGACCCAGTACTTC. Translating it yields CASNLGRETQYF.

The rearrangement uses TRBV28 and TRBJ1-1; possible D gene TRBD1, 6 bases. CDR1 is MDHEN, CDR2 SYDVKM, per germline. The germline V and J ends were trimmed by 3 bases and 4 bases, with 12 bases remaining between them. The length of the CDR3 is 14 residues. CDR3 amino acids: CASSFRGWPTEAFF. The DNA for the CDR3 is TGTGCCAGCAGTTTCAGGGGTTGGCCCACTGAAGCTTTCTTT.

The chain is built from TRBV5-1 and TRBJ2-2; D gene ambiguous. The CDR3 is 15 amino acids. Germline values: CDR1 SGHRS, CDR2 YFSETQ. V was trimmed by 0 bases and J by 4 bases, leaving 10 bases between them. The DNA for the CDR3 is TGCGCCAGCAGCTTGGAGGCAGGATTCACCGGGGAGCTGTTTTTT. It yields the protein CASSLEAGFTGELFF.

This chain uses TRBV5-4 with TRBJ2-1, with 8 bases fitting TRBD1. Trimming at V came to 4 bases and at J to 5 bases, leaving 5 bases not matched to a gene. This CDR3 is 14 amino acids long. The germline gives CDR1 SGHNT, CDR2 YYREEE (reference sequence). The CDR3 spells CASSRSTGDNEQFF. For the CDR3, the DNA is TGTGCCAGCAGCCGTTCGACAGGGGACAATGAGCAGTTCTTC.

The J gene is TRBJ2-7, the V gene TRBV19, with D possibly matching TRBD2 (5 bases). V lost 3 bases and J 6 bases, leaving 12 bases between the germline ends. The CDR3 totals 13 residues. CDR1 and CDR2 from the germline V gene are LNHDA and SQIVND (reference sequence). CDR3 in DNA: TGTGCCAGTAGTATTGTGGCCGGAGGCGAGCAGTACGTC. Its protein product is CASSIVAGGEQYV.

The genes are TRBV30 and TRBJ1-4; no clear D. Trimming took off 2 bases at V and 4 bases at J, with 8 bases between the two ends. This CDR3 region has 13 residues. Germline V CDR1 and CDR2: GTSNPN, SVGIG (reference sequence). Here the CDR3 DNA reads TGTGCCTGGAGTCAGAACAGTAATGAAAAACTGTTTTTT. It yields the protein CAWSQNSNEKLFF.

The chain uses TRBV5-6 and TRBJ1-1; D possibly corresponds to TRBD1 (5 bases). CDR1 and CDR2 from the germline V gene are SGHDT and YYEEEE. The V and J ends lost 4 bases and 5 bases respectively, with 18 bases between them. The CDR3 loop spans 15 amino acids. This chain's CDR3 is CASSQQPSGGTEAFF. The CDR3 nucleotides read TGTGCCAGCAGCCAACAGCCGTCCGGGGGAACTGAAGCTTTCTTT.